The 6 T cell receptor beta chains below come from one sample, sequenced in a study of tumor and adjacent non-tumor tissue in lung cancer. RNA was extracted from bulk tissue without any cell sorting. Three rounds of nested PCR, following a modified ARM-PCR protocol, produced the TCRbeta library. TCRdb re-analysed the multiplex PCR reads in MiXCR, keeping a single row per CDR3 protein. The repertoire includes approximately 86,000 distinct CDR3 sequences, about two thirds of them detected once, and 8% to 10% sits in the top ten. Material: lung tumor tissue. The receptors stem from a middle-aged woman with non-small cell lung cancer.

A note on this clonotype: At one boundary the junction diverges from the germline segment, which might be a read error. This chain uses TRBV14 with TRBJ2-2; D perhaps matches TRBD2 (6 bases). The CDR3 spans 14 residues. Germline CDR1 reads SGHDN; CDR2 reads FVKESK. The chain's CDR3 is CASRAGGNTGKLFF. CDR3 sequence (DNA): TGTGCCAGCAGAGCGGGCGGGAACACCGGGAAGCTGTTTTTT.

The genes are TRBV4-1 and TRBJ2-5; 8 nucleotides agree with TRBD1. This CDR3 comprises 15 residues. The germline gives CDR1 MGHRA, CDR2 YSYEKL. CDR3 in DNA: TGCGTCAACAGCCAAGGGACAGGAACACAAGAGACCCAGTACTTC. This gives the protein CVNSQGTGTQETQYF.

Of note for this clonotype: One end of the junction fails to match germline, which may point to a read error. V gene TRBV11-1 combines with J gene TRBJ2-3; maybe TRBD2 (5 bases). Germline assignment: CDR1 SGHAT and CDR2 FQDESV (reference sequence). The CDR3 sequence is 15 residues long. CDR3 sequence reads: CVSSRLPGNRVTQYF. The CDR3 coding sequence is TGTGTCAGCAGCCGTCTGCCGGGAAACAGAGTTACGCAGTATTTT.

Notes on this clonotype: The CDR3 end shows no conserved phenylalanine or tryptophan, and so a read error is likely. The DNA is left out, because the CDR3 cannot be placed on it with certainty; the CDR3 is given as TCRdb lists it. The rearrangement links TRBV11-2 to TRBJ2-1; the table's D call, TRBD2, has no DNA check behind it. The length of the CDR3 is 18 amino acids, counting both ends. Per germline, CDR1 SGHAT and CDR2 FQNNGV. The CDR3 sequence: CASSSRIVTSGELREEFS.

A note on this clonotype: A junction boundary mismatches the germline segment, possibly from a read error. The V gene is TRBV6-5, the J gene TRBJ2-1, with D maybe TRBD2 (6 bases). The CDR3 covers 15 residues. The germline CDR1 and CDR2 sequences are MNHEY and SVGAGI. CDR3: CASRPTSWAYNGQFF. The CDR3 DNA reads as TGTGCCAGCAGGCCTACTAGCTGGGCTTACAATGGGCAGTTCTTC.

About this clonotype: One junction end does not reproduce the germline sequence, and a read error may be involved. The rearrangement uses TRBV28 and TRBJ2-7; a possible D gene is TRBD2 (6 bases). Per the germline V gene, CDR1 is MDHEN and CDR2 is SYDVKM. There are 19 residues in the CDR3. The chain's CDR3 is CASRPSPAGPDKWAYGQYF. DNA for the CDR3: TGTGCCAGCAGGCCCTCACCTGCGGGACCTGACAAGTGGGCCTACGGGCAGTACTTC. The full variable domain, in which reference TRBV28 and TRBJ2-7 provide the parts outside the CDR3, is DVKVTQSSRYLVKRTGEKVFLECVQDMDHENMFWYRQDPGLGLRLIYFSYDVKMKEKGDIPEGYSVSREKKERFSLILESASTNQTSMYLCASRPSPAGPDKWAYGQYFGPGTRLTVT.